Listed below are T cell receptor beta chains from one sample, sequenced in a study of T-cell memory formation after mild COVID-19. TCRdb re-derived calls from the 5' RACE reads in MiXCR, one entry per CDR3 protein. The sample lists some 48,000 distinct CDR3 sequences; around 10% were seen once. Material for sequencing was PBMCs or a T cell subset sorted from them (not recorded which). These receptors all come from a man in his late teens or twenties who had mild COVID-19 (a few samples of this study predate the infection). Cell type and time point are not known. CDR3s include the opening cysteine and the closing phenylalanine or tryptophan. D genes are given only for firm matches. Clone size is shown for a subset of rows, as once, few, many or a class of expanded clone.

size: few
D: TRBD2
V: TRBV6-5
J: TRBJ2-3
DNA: TGTGCCAGCAGCCCAGCGGGGGGAATCAATACGCAGTATTTT
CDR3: CASSPAGGINTQYF

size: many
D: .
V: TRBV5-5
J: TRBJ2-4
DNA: TGTGCCAGCAGCGCCGGGCTAGAGGGGAACATTCAGTACTTC
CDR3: CASSAGLEGNIQYF

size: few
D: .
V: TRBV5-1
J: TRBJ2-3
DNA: TGCGCCAGCAGCTTGACCGGGGGGCCCACAGATACGCAGTATTTT
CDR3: CASSLTGGPTDTQYF

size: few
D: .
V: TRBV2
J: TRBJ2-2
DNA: TGTGCCAGCACCGGGGGTGGAAACACCGGGGAGCTGTTTTTT
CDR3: CASTGGGNTGELFF

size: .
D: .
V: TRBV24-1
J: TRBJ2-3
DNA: TGTGCCTCGTGGACGGGGAGCACAGATACGCAGTATTTT
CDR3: CASWTGSTDTQYF

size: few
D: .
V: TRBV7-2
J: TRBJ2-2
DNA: TGTGCCAGCAGCTTACGGGGCGGGCGGAACACCGGGGAGCTGTTTTTT
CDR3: CASSLRGGRNTGELFF

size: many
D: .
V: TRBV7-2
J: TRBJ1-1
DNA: TGTGCCAGCAGCCCCTTCGGCTTGAACACTGAAGCTTTCTTT
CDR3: CASSPFGLNTEAFF

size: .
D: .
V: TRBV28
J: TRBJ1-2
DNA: TGTGCCAGCAGGCGGACTGCGGGGGGCCGAGTCTATGGCTACACCTTC
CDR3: CASRRTAGGRVYGYTF

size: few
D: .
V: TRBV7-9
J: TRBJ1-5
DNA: TGTGCCAGCAGCTTAAACACAAATCAGCCCCAGCATTTT
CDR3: CASSLNTNQPQHF

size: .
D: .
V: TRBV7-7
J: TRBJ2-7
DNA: TGTGCCAGCAGCTTGGGGGACTCTAGCTACGAGCAGTACTTC
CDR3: CASSLGDSSYEQYF